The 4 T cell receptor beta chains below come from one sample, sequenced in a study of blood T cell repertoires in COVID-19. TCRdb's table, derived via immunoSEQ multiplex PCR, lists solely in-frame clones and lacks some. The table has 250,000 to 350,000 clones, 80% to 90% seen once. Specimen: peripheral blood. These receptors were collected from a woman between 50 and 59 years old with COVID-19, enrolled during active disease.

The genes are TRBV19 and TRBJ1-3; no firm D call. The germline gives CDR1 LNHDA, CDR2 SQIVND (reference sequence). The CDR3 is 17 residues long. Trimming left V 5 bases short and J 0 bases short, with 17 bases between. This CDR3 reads CASSLRQQATSGNTIYF. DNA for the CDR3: TGTGCCAGTAGTTTAAGGCAGCAGGCTACCTCTGGAAACACCATATATTTT.

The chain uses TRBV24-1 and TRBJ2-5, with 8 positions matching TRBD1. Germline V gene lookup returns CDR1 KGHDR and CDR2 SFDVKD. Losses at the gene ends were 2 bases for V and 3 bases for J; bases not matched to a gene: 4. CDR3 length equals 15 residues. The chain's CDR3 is CATSDSGTGKETQYF. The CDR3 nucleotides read TGTGCCACCAGTGATTCCGGGACAGGAAAAGAGACCCAGTACTTC.

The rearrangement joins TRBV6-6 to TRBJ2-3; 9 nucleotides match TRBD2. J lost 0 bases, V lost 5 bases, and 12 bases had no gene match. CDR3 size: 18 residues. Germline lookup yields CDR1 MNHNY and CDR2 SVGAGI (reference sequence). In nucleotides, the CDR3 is TGTGCCAGCAGTCTCATGCAGACTAGCGGCACTAGCACAGATACGCAGTATTTT. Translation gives CASSLMQTSGTSTDTQYF.

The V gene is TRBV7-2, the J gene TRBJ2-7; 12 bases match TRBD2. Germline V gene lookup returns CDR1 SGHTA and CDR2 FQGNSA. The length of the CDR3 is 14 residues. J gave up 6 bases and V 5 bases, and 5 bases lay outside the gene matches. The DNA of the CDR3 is TGTGCCAGCAGCAAGGAGGGACTAGCGGGCGAGCAGTACTTC. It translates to CASSKEGLAGEQYF.